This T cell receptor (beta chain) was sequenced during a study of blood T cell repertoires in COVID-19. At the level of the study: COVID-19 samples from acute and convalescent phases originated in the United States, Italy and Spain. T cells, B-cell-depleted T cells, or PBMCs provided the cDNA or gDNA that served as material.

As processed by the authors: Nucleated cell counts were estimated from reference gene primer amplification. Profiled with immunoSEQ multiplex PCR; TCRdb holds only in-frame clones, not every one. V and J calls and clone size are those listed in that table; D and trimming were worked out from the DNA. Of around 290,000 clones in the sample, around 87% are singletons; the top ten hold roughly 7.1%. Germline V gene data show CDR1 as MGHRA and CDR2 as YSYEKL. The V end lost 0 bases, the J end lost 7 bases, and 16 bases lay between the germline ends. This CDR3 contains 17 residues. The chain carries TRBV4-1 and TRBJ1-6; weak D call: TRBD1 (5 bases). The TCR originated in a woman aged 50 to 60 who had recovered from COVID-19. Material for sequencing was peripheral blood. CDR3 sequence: CASSQEGSGARNSPLHF. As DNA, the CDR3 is TGCGCCAGCAGCCAAGAGGGGTCTGGGGCTAGGAATTCACCCCTCCACTTT.